This T cell receptor beta chain was sequenced for a study of vaccination and CD4 T cells after COVID-19. Whole-study context: As control conditions, cultures were given either a CEFX pool serving as positive control, an HIV-1 Nef pool, or no peptide at all.

The assay that was used to sequence DNA from cultured CD4+ T cells was the Oncomine TCR Beta short-read assay. A single record per CDR3 protein comes from TCRdb applying MiXCR to the PCR reads. The repertoire holds about 18,000 distinct CDR3 sequences, with approximately 49% as singletons. Documented treatment: approximately nine-day PBMC culture with coronavirus spike peptide pools or control peptides (ViraFEST assay). Half-medium replacement with fresh IL-2 medium took place on days 3 and 7. The V gene's germline CDR1 is KGHDR and CDR2 SFDVKD. This CDR3 has 15 amino acids. V was clipped by 4 bases and J by 7 bases; unmatched bases: 7. Notes on this clonotype: Its antigen is undetermined.

The source is a human donor who had recovered from COVID-19. The genes are TRBV24-1 and TRBJ1-4, with TRBD1 matching 8 bases. Specimen: CD4+ T cells from blood, cultured in vitro. CDR3 in DNA: TGTGCCACCAGTGAGTCAGGGGGCGGTGGTGAAAAACTGTTTTTT. Its translation: CATSESGGGGEKLFF.